The text below deals with one T cell receptor (beta chain). The antigen remains unidentified. The CDR3 contains 16 residues. In germline, CDR1 is GTSNPN, CDR2 SVGIG (reference sequence). The ends lost 5 bases at V and 4 bases at J; junction bases unmatched: 9. Positively selected for CCR7, the CD45RO-negative cells used as naive CD8 cells excluded terminally differentiated effector memory CD45RA+ cells. Only in-frame clones appear in the TCRdb table, and some are missing; sequencing was by immunoSEQ multiplex PCR. The sample lists about 820,000 clones, 80% to 95% occurring once. These data are taken from a study of shared clonotypes between healthy human individuals. At the level of the study: Participating donors consisted of two women and a few men aged 18 to 49.

Study observations and caveats: Enrolling few donors narrowed the genetic and exposure-history diversity that was represented. Generation of non-shared clonotypes was less probable than generation of clonotypes shared by all four donors. Memory subsets had estimated richness that was generally smaller than that of naive subsets.

The receptor was derived from a man under 40 in good health. Specimen: naive CD8+ T cells sorted from blood. The rearrangement links TRBV30 to TRBJ2-5; 14 bases agree with TRBD2. The CDR3 region is CAWDQGTSGSGETQYF. The CDR3 coding sequence is TGTGCCTGGGACCAAGGGACTAGCGGGAGCGGAGAGACCCAGTACTTC.